Described below is a single T cell receptor beta chain sequence and its context. Its antigen is as yet unknown. The data stem from a study of shared clonotypes between healthy human individuals. Profiled with immunoSEQ multiplex PCR; TCRdb holds only in-frame clones, not every one. The sample consists of fewer than 350,000 clones, around nine tenths of them appearing once. Overall study findings and caveats: An anticipated effect of sequencing depth on clonotype sharing among donors was recognized.

The specimen sequenced was memory CD8+ T cells sorted from blood. Subset: CD45RO+ cells pooled with CCR7-negative TemRA cells. This sequence was found in a man between 18 and 29 years old in good health.

For the CDR3, the DNA is TGTGCCAGCAGCCCGGAAGACGAGTACAATGAGCAGTTCTTC. This encodes CASSPEDEYNEQFF. The chain recombines TRBV9 with TRBJ2-1; D not certain. Between the trimmed V and J ends, which lost 4 bases and 4 bases, there was a span of 12 bases. Germline lookup yields CDR1 SGDLS and CDR2 YYNGEE. The CDR3 runs to 14 residues.